This passage covers 18 T cell receptor beta chains from one sample sequenced in a study of OX40 agonist ivuxolimab in advanced cancers. Library construction relied on the immunoSEQ multiplex PCR assay. TCRdb re-hosts the immuneACCESS table, in-frame sequences only. Its copies lack some clones; in the studies checked, an unresolved V gene accounts for under half of them, and the cause for the rest is not known. The sample records 55,000 to 65,000 clones, around 80% of which are singletons. The top ten clones comprise about 1.9% of the sample. Here the sequenced sample was CD4+ or CD8+ T cells sorted from blood, taken in a trial of the OX40 agonist ivuxolimab. These receptors all stem from an adult with an advanced solid tumor such as melanoma, head and neck, liver or kidney cancer.

The V gene is TRBV9, the J gene TRBJ2-2; no clear D. Germline CDR1 SGDLS, CDR2 YYNGEE. The CDR3 runs to 14 residues. Trimming took 6 bases from V and 6 from J, leaving 15 bases between them. CDR3 loop: CASNPSGAAGELFF. CDR3 DNA sequence: TGTGCCAGCAACCCATCCGGTGCGGCCGGGGAGCTGTTTTTT.

This clone has just one count. In DNA, the CDR3 is TGTGCCAGCAGGGTTTTCGGGACAGGCGGAAACACCATATATTTT. Its protein product is CASRVFGTGGNTIYF. This chain uses TRBV6-5 with TRBJ1-3; 8 bases align to TRBD1. The CDR3 is 15 amino acids. Germline V CDR1 and CDR2: MNHEY, SVGAGI. V lost 6 bases, J lost 4 bases, and 8 bases stayed unmatched.

The chain employs TRBV5-4 and TRBJ2-1, with D maybe TRBD2 (6 bases). From germline, CDR1 is SGHNT and CDR2 YYREEE (reference sequence). Trimming took 0 bases from V and 9 from J, leaving 10 bases between them. This CDR3 contains 13 residues. The CDR3 DNA is TGTGCCAGCAGCTTGGTGGGGGGAGGTGAGCAGTTCTTC. Translation: CASSLVGGGEQFF.

The V call is TRBV6-5, the J call TRBJ1-5, with D possibly being TRBD1 (5 bases). The CDR3 runs 13 residues. Germline V lookup: CDR1 MNHEY, CDR2 SVGAGI. The V end lost 5 bases, the J end lost 11 bases, and 16 bases lay between the germline ends. CDR3 in amino acids: CASSGTAHRAQHF. CDR3 nucleotides: TGTGCCAGCAGTGGGACGGCACATAGGGCCCAGCATTTT.

The genes are TRBV6-1 and TRBJ1-6; tentatively, D is TRBD1 (6 bases). Trimming removed 2 bases from V and 7 bases from J, with 18 bases in between. Germline-derived CDR1 and CDR2 are MNHNS and SASEGT. The CDR3 covers 17 residues. The CDR3 reads CASSENIGGPPNSPLHF. Written as DNA, the CDR3 is TGTGCCAGCAGTGAAAATATAGGGGGACCACCCAATTCACCCCTCCACTTT.

The rearrangement uses TRBV4-1 and TRBJ1-6; 10 bases agree with TRBD1. Germline lookup yields CDR1 MGHRA and CDR2 YSYEKL. The CDR3 spans 19 residues. V shed 6 bases, J shed 0 bases, and the junction held 11 bases outside the gene matches. The DNA for the CDR3 is TGCGCCAGCAGTCCGGGACAGGGGAAGTCTAGCTCCTATAATTCACCCCTCCACTTT. Translation: CASSPGQGKSSSYNSPLHF.

J is TRBJ2-3 and V is TRBV21-1; the DNA was not used to check the table's D call, TRBD2. TRBV21-1 is an annotated pseudogene. This CDR3 contains 14 residues. The CDR3 DNA follows: TGTGCCAGCAGCTTCCGGGACTTCACAGATACGCAGTATTTT. Translated, it gives CASSFRDFTDTQYF.

The CDR3 sequence: CAWSAQEGDTQYF. CDR3 DNA sequence: TGTGCCTGGAGTGCGCAGGAGGGCGATACGCAGTATTTT. The chain joins TRBV30 to TRBJ2-3; tentatively, D is TRBD2 (6 bases). The V and J ends lost 1 base and 6 bases respectively, with 11 bases between them. In germline, CDR1 is GTSNPN, CDR2 SVGIG (reference sequence). This CDR3 has 13 residues.

The V and J genes are TRBV14 and TRBJ1-5; unclear D gene. The V gene's germline CDR1 is SGHDN and CDR2 FVKESK. The CDR3 contains 13 residues. V lost 2 bases, J lost 4 bases, and 6 bases lay in between. CDR3 DNA sequence: TGTGCCAGCAGCCAATCGGGGAATCAGCCCCAGCATTTT. It translates to CASSQSGNQPQHF. Filled out from reference TRBV14 and TRBJ1-5, the complete variable domain reads EAGVTQFPSHSVIEKGQTVTLRCDPISGHDNLYWYRRVMGKEIKFLLHFVKESKQDESGMPNNRFLAERTGGTYSTLKVQPAELEDSGVYFCASSQSGNQPQHFGDGTRLSIL.

About this clone: Mismatch with germline at one junction end may stem from a read error. This chain uses TRBV7-7 with TRBJ2-1; D gene ambiguous. There are 13 residues in the CDR3. Germline V gene lookup returns CDR1 SSHAT and CDR2 FNYEAQ (reference sequence). DNA for the CDR3: TGTGCTAGCAGCCCAGGAGAATACAATGAGCAGTTCTTC. Translating it yields CASSPGEYNEQFF.

The chain combines TRBV9 with TRBJ1-6, with 9 bases matching TRBD1. This CDR3 is built from 15 residues. The germline gives CDR1 SGDLS, CDR2 YYNGEE. V gave up 0 bases and J gave up 6 bases; unmatched junction bases: 1. In DNA form, the CDR3 reads TGTGCCAGCAGCGTAGTGGACAGGGGTAATTCACCCCTCCACTTT. Amino acid sequence: CASSVVDRGNSPLHF.

The chain is built from TRBV5-4 and TRBJ1-6; D perhaps matches TRBD1 (5 bases). The CDR3 runs to 15 residues. Germline V gives CDR1 SGHNT, CDR2 YYREEE (reference sequence). V was cut by 1 base and J by 9 bases, with 14 bases left in between. This CDR3 is CASSLSARVASPLHF. The CDR3 nucleotides read TGTGCCAGCAGCTTGTCGGCCAGGGTGGCTTCACCCCTCCACTTT.

V and J are TRBV7-2 and TRBJ2-2; D gene unclear. Germline V CDR1 and CDR2: SGHTA, FQGNSA. The germline V and J ends were trimmed by 2 bases and 0 bases, with 7 bases remaining between them. The CDR3 sequence is 15 residues long. The CDR3 sequence is CASSLKNANTGELFF. The CDR3 nucleotides are TGTGCCAGCAGCTTAAAAAATGCGAACACCGGGGAGCTGTTTTTT.

The chain joins TRBV7-9 to TRBJ2-7, with 8 positions matching TRBD1. The CDR3 covers 15 residues. The trim removed 4 bases at V and 0 bases at J, leaving 5 bases unmatched. CDR1 and CDR2 from the germline V gene are SEHNR and FQNEAQ (reference sequence). The CDR3 nucleotides read TGTGCCAGCAGCTCCCGGGACAGGTCCTCCTACGAGCAGTACTTC. This sequence encodes CASSSRDRSSYEQYF.

This clone was seen only once. This chain joins TRBV27 and TRBJ2-7, with 8 bases aligning to TRBD2. Germline values: CDR1 MNHEY, CDR2 SMNVEV (reference sequence). V gave up 5 bases and J gave up 2 bases; unmatched junction bases: 5. CDR3 length equals 14 residues. The CDR3 nucleotides are TGTGCCAGCAGTGCCCTTAGCGGGGCCTACGAGCAGTACTTC. Its protein is CASSALSGAYEQYF.

This clone is a singleton in its sample. The chain joins TRBV5-4 to TRBJ1-5; D might be TRBD1 (5 bases). The germline V gene has CDR1 SGHNT and CDR2 YYREEE (reference sequence). Deletions cut 0 bases from V and 7 bases from J, with 11 bases between. CDR3 size: 14 residues. This CDR3 is CASSLDRRNQPQHF. The CDR3 nucleotides read TGTGCCAGCAGCTTGGACAGGCGGAACCAGCCCCAGCATTTT. Using reference TRBV5-4 and TRBJ1-5 for the parts outside the CDR3, the full variable domain is ETGVTQSPTHLIKTRGQQVTLRCSSQSGHNTVSWYQQALGQGPQFIFQYYREEENGRGNFPPRFSGLQFPNYSSELNVNALELDDSALYLCASSLDRRNQPQHFGDGTRLSIL.

Only one count was recorded for this clone. The J gene is TRBJ2-7, the V gene TRBV28, with 8 bases identical to TRBD2. V trimming: 2 bases; J trimming: 1 base; junction bases outside the gene matches: 4. CDR3 size: 15 residues. Germline V gene data show CDR1 as MDHEN and CDR2 as SYDVKM. CDR3 in amino acids: CASSLKSGGSYEQYF. The CDR3 bases are TGTGCCAGCAGTTTAAAGAGCGGGGGATCCTACGAGCAGTACTTC.

CDR3 DNA sequence: TGTGCCAGCAGCGCAGCCCGAACAGGGTTCAATGGCTACACCTTC. Translating gives CASSAARTGFNGYTF. This chain links TRBV5-4 with TRBJ1-2, with a weak D call TRBD1 (6 bases). Germline V gives CDR1 SGHNT, CDR2 YYREEE (reference sequence). V lost 4 bases, J lost 6 bases, and 19 bases lay in between. The CDR3 is 15 amino acids.